Below are 14 T cell receptor beta chains sequenced from a single sample in a study of shared clonotypes between healthy human individuals. The table came from immunoSEQ multiplex PCR; TCRdb's copy has only in-frame clones and leaves some out. The sample includes millions of clones, more than 90% seen only once; the top ten take over 0.12%. The sample consisted of naive CD4+ T cells sorted from blood. Subset: CD45RA+ positively selected. These TCRs come from a man aged 18 to 35 in good health.

The chain carries TRBV10-3 and TRBJ2-7, with unresolved D. The CDR3 has 13 residues. The germline CDR1 and CDR2 sequences are ENHRY and SYGVKD. Trimming cost V 3 bases and J 3 bases, with 9 bases left between them. The CDR3 DNA is TGTGCCATCAGTGACGGACCACACTACGAGCAGTACTTC. Residues: CAISDGPHYEQYF.

This clone was observed once. This chain uses TRBV10-3 with TRBJ1-2; 7 bases map to TRBD1. The CDR3 is 12 residues long. Per the germline V gene, CDR1 is ENHRY and CDR2 is SYGVKD. V was clipped by 4 bases and J by 8 bases; unmatched bases: 4. The CDR3 protein is CAISVDRVGYTF. The CDR3 DNA sequence: TGTGCCATCAGTGTTGACAGGGTCGGCTACACCTTC.

Comment on this clone: The junction departs from germline at one end; a sequencing error may be responsible. The chain carries TRBV2 and TRBJ2-1; D is uncertain. CDR1 and CDR2 (germline): SNHLY, FYNNEI. The CDR3 has 12 residues. The chain's CDR3 is CASREVNNEQFF. The CDR3 DNA reads TGTGCCAGCAGGGAAGTAAACAATGAGCAGTTCTTC.

This clone was seen once. The J gene is TRBJ2-1, the V gene TRBV6-6, with 9 bases identical to TRBD1. The CDR3 runs 15 residues. Per germline, CDR1 MNHNY and CDR2 SVGAGI (reference sequence). The V gene end was trimmed by 6 bases and the J gene end by 2 bases; junction bases not matched to a gene: 5. CDR3 DNA: TGTGCCAGCAGCGCGGGACAGGGACCCTACAATGAGCAGTTCTTC. As protein: CASSAGQGPYNEQFF.

The V and J genes are TRBV5-1 and TRBJ2-1, with 10 bases identical to TRBD2. Germline V lookup: CDR1 SGHRS, CDR2 YFSETQ. V was pared by 7 bases and J by 3 bases, with 7 bases of the junction left unmatched. CDR3 length: 15 residues. The CDR3 here is CASQPGTSDYNEQFF. CDR3 DNA sequence: TGCGCCAGCCAGCCCGGGACTAGCGACTACAATGAGCAGTTCTTC.

The chain uses TRBV5-1 and TRBJ2-1; TRBD2 aligns across 15 bases. V gave up 3 bases and J gave up 7 bases; unmatched junction bases: 5. The germline V gene encodes CDR1 SGHRS and CDR2 YFSETQ. The CDR3 has 16 amino acids. DNA of the CDR3: TGCGCCAGCAGCTCAGGACTAGCGGGAGGGCAGAATGAGCAGTTCTTC. It yields the protein CASSSGLAGGQNEQFF.

The chain is built from TRBV5-4 and TRBJ2-3; D gene unclear. The CDR3 extends over 16 amino acids. From germline, CDR1 is SGHNT and CDR2 YYREEE (reference sequence). V was pared by 3 bases and J by 0 bases, with 14 bases between. The CDR3 coding sequence is TGTGCCAGCAGCTCCCCGGCCCGGCGTAGCACAGATACGCAGTATTTT. This codes for CASSSPARRSTDTQYF.

This clone was detected only once. V usage is TRBV18 and J usage is TRBJ2-5, with 10 bases fitting TRBD1. The germline V gene has CDR1 KGHSH and CDR2 LQKENI. The CDR3 length is 17 residues. V lost 0 bases to trimming and J lost 5 bases; unmatched junction nucleotides: 9. The CDR3 sequence is CASSPPRRTGGVETQYF. CDR3 nucleotides: TGTGCCAGCTCACCACCGAGAAGGACAGGGGGAGTTGAGACCCAGTACTTC.

This rearrangement joins TRBV7-8 to TRBJ2-3, with D possibly being TRBD1 (6 bases). Germline CDR1 and CDR2: SGHVS and FQNEAQ. The CDR3 is made up of 16 amino acids. The V end lost 0 bases, the J end lost 5 bases, and 15 bases lay between the germline ends. The DNA of the CDR3 is TGTGCCAGCAGCTTAGCCGGGACATATGCCGGAGATACGCAGTATTTT. As protein: CASSLAGTYAGDTQYF.

The chain has TRBV5-1 and TRBJ2-1; TRBD2 matches 7 bases. Germline V gene lookup returns CDR1 SGHRS and CDR2 YFSETQ. V lost 5 bases and J lost 1; bases outside the gene matches: 9. The CDR3 totals 16 residues. DNA of the CDR3: TGCGCCAGCAGTCCGAGGGCGGGAGCATCCTACAATGAGCAGTTCTTC. Translation: CASSPRAGASYNEQFF.

Worth noting for this clone: The same CDR3 also results from other DNA sequences found in this sample. V is TRBV11-2 and J is TRBJ2-2, with D possibly matching TRBD2 (6 bases). Trimming took 4 bases from V and 6 from J, leaving 12 bases between them. This CDR3 region has 14 residues. CDR1 SGHAT and CDR2 FQNNGV come from the germline V gene. CDR3 DNA: TGTGCCAGCAGCTCGGGACTTCCCGCCGGGGAGCTGTTTTTT. It codes for CASSSGLPAGELFF.

The chain employs TRBV10-3 and TRBJ2-1, with 10 nucleotides matching TRBD2. CDR3 length: 17 amino acids. V dropped 0 bases and J dropped 8; count of bases not matched to a gene: 10. The germline V gene has CDR1 ENHRY and CDR2 SYGVKD. In DNA, the CDR3 is TGTGCCATCAGTGAGTCGTCATGGCTAGCGGGAGCGGATGAGCAGTTCTTC. Translated, it gives CAISESSWLAGADEQFF.

The V and J genes are TRBV5-1 and TRBJ2-1, with TRBD2 matching 11 bases. The CDR3 spans 16 residues. Trimming removed 4 bases from V and 7 bases from J; junction bases left unmatched: 10. Germline CDR1 and CDR2: SGHRS and YFSETQ. This CDR3 is CASSPVLGLAENEQFF. The CDR3 DNA sequence: TGCGCCAGCAGCCCGGTTCTGGGACTAGCGGAAAATGAGCAGTTCTTC. Full variable domain (remainder filled in from reference TRBV5-1 and TRBJ2-1): KAGVTQTPRYLIKTRGQQVTLSCSPISGHRSVSWYQQTPGQGLQFLFEYFSETQRNKGNFPGRFSGRQFSNSRSEMNVSTLELGDSALYLCASSPVLGLAENEQFFGPGTRLTVL.

The chain recombines TRBV15 with TRBJ2-7; D is unresolved. Trimming removed 0 bases at V and 8 bases at J, with 14 bases between. The CDR3 has 14 residues. CDR1 and CDR2 from the germline V gene are LNHNV and YYDKDF (reference sequence). CDR3 loop: CATSRDPVGFKQYF. Written as DNA, the CDR3 is TGTGCCACCAGCAGAGACCCCGTAGGGTTCAAGCAGTACTTC.